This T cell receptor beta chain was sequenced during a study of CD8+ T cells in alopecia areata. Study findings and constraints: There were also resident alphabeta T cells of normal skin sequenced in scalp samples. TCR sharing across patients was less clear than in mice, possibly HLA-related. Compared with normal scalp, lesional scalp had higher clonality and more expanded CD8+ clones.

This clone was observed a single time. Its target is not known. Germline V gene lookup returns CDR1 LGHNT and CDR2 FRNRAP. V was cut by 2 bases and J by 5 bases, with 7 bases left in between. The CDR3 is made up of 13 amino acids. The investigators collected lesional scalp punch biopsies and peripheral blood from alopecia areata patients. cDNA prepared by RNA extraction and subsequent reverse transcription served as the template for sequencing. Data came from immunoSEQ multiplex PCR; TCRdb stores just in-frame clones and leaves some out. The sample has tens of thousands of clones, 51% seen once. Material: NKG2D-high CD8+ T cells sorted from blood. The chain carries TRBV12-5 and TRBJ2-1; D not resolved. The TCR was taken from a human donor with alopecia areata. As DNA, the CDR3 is TGTGCTAGTGGTTTGAGCCGGGACAATGAGCAGTTCTTC. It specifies CASGLSRDNEQFF.